Below, 24 T cell receptor beta chains from the same sample are listed, as sequenced in a study of blood T cell repertoires in COVID-19. Data came from immunoSEQ multiplex PCR; TCRdb stores just in-frame clones and leaves some out. Among roughly 70,000 clones, around 82% were seen once, and the ten largest hold around 27%. The sample taken for sequencing was peripheral blood. Receptors were obtained from a human donor in a cohort sampled during active COVID-19.

This clone came up once. The rearrangement joins TRBV19 to TRBJ1-1; 9 nucleotides match TRBD1. The J segment lost 7 bases and the V segment lost 9 bases, leaving 9 bases of the junction unmatched. Germline-derived CDR1 and CDR2 are LNHDA and SQIVND (reference sequence). The CDR3 is 13 amino acids. The CDR3 loop reads CASQDRGVSEAFF. CDR3 coding DNA: TGTGCCAGCCAGGACAGGGGCGTGAGTGAAGCTTTCTTT.

The chain recombines TRBV28 with TRBJ2-7; D is perhaps TRBD2 (6 bases). Deletions cut 8 bases from V and 2 bases from J, with 10 bases between. This CDR3 has 12 residues. The germline CDR1 and CDR2 sequences are MDHEN and SYDVKM. CDR3 amino acids: CASAGRPYEQYF. The CDR3 bases are TGTGCCAGCGCGGGACGGCCCTACGAGCAGTACTTC. Supplemented by reference TRBV28 and TRBJ2-7, the full variable domain reads DVKVTQSSRYLVKRTGEKVFLECVQDMDHENMFWYRQDPGLGLRLIYFSYDVKMKEKGDIPEGYSVSREKKERFSLILESASTNQTSMYLCASAGRPYEQYFGPGTRLTVT.

This chain links TRBV18 with TRBJ2-1, with 7 bases that match TRBD1. The J segment lost 5 bases and the V segment lost 3 bases, leaving 4 bases of the junction unmatched. Looked up from germline, CDR1 is KGHSH and CDR2 is LQKENI. This CDR3 region has 14 residues. The CDR3 nucleotides are TGTGCCAGCTCACCCGGGACAGCTAACAATGAGCAGTTCTTC. This sequence encodes CASSPGTANNEQFF.

V usage is TRBV19 and J usage is TRBJ2-7; TRBD2 is a possible D gene (6 bases). Germline V gene lookup returns CDR1 LNHDA and CDR2 SQIVND (reference sequence). CDR3 length: 13 amino acids. Trimming pared 4 bases from V and 4 bases from J, leaving 11 bases between. CDR3 sequence: CASSRSGRYEQYF. DNA of the CDR3: TGTGCCAGTAGTAGGTCAGGGAGGTACGAGCAGTACTTC.

In DNA, the CDR3 is TGTGCCAGCAGTGAAGGGGGCTACCCTCCCATCGGCTATGGCTACACCTTC. It yields the protein CASSEGGYPPIGYGYTF. V usage is TRBV2 and J usage is TRBJ1-2; maybe TRBD1 (5 bases). The V gene's germline CDR1 is SNHLY and CDR2 FYNNEI. This CDR3 has 17 amino acids. V gave up 1 base and J gave up 4 bases, with 19 bases separating them.

This clone was recorded only once. This chain joins TRBV10-3 and TRBJ1-3; 7 nucleotides match TRBD1. Per germline, CDR1 ENHRY and CDR2 SYGVKD. The V segment lost 3 bases and the J segment 1 base; nucleotides outside the gene matches: 3. The CDR3 runs to 15 residues. The CDR3 nucleotides are TGTGCCATCAGTGATGGACAGGCATCTGGAAACACCATATATTTT. Protein product: CAISDGQASGNTIYF.

The V gene is TRBV4-2, the J gene TRBJ2-7; 8 nucleotides match TRBD2. The CDR3 sequence is 15 residues long. Trimming took 3 bases from V and 0 from J; bases not matched to a gene: 4. Germline values: CDR1 LGHNA, CDR2 YNFKEQ. This CDR3 reads CASSQAGTSSYEQYF. The CDR3 DNA reads as TGTGCCAGCAGCCAGGCCGGGACTAGCTCCTACGAGCAGTACTTC.

The chain employs TRBV27 and TRBJ2-5; 7 positions match TRBD2. V shed 5 bases and J 5 bases; nucleotides not matched to a gene: 11. The CDR3 sequence is 15 residues long. Per germline, CDR1 MNHEY and CDR2 SMNVEV (reference sequence). As DNA, the CDR3 is TGTGCCAGCAGTCCCGACTCCTACGGGGGGGAGACCCAGTACTTC. Translation gives CASSPDSYGGETQYF.

The chain links TRBV6-6 to TRBJ2-5; 7 positions match TRBD2. CDR3 length: 12 residues. Germline V gene lookup returns CDR1 MNHNY and CDR2 SVGAGI (reference sequence). Losses at the gene ends were 6 bases for V and 8 bases for J; bases not matched to a gene: 6. The CDR3 nucleotides are TGTGCCAGCAGGGGGGGGAGTGGAACCCAGTACTTC. Encoded protein: CASRGGSGTQYF.

The chain links TRBV6-1 to TRBJ2-5; 8 bases line up with TRBD2. Germline CDR1 and CDR2: MNHNS and SASEGT. The CDR3 spans 11 residues. The V gene end was trimmed by 3 bases and the J gene end by 9 bases; junction bases not matched to a gene: 0. The CDR3 is CASSDGGAQYF. The DNA for the CDR3 is TGTGCCAGCAGTGACGGGGGGGCCCAGTACTTC.

The rearrangement joins TRBV24-1 to TRBJ1-5, with D possibly being TRBD1 (5 bases). The CDR3 is 11 residues long. Germline CDR1 and CDR2: KGHDR and SFDVKD. CDR3: CADQGNQPQHF. CDR3 coding DNA: TGTGCTGATCAGGGAAATCAGCCCCAGCATTTT.

The CDR3 here is CASSLAGGGNTEAFF. As DNA, the CDR3 is TGTGCCAGCAGCTTGGCCGGGGGAGGGAACACTGAAGCTTTCTTT. The V and J genes are TRBV5-4 and TRBJ1-1; D is perhaps TRBD1 (5 bases). The CDR3 contains 15 residues. CDR1 and CDR2 (germline): SGHNT, YYREEE (reference sequence). The V end lost 0 bases, the J end lost 1 base, and 10 bases lay between the germline ends. Full variable domain (missing parts from reference TRBV5-4 and TRBJ1-1): ETGVTQSPTHLIKTRGQQVTLRCSSQSGHNTVSWYQQALGQGPQFIFQYYREEENGRGNFPPRFSGLQFPNYSSELNVNALELDDSALYLCASSLAGGGNTEAFFGQGTRLTVV.

This rearrangement joins TRBV9 to TRBJ1-1, with D tentatively TRBD1 (5 bases). The CDR3 spans 14 residues. CDR1 is SGDLS and CDR2 is YYNGEE in the germline V gene. V was trimmed by 2 bases and J by 8 bases, leaving 16 bases between them. CDR3 in amino acids: CASSVASHGGEAFF. CDR3 sequence (DNA): TGTGCCAGCAGCGTCGCCTCACACGGGGGGGAAGCTTTCTTT.

This rearrangement joins TRBV9 to TRBJ2-1; a weak D match, TRBD2 (5 bases). Germline V CDR1 and CDR2: SGDLS, YYNGEE. Trimming removed 5 bases at V and 7 bases at J, with 7 bases between. This CDR3 contains 11 residues. The CDR3 DNA sequence: TGTGCCAGCAGTCGAGGGAATGAGCAGTTCTTC. This translates into CASSRGNEQFF.

This clone was counted a single time. The chain uses TRBV7-9 and TRBJ2-1, with unresolved D. V was pared by 1 base and J by 12 bases, with 16 bases between. The CDR3 spans 14 residues. Germline V gene data show CDR1 as SEHNR and CDR2 as FQNEAQ (reference sequence). CDR3 protein: CASSLGQISIWQFF. For the CDR3, the DNA is TGTGCCAGCAGCTTAGGACAAATTTCGATATGGCAGTTCTTC.

The chain has TRBV4-3 and TRBJ1-5; 7 bases agree with TRBD1. Germline V gene lookup returns CDR1 LGHNA and CDR2 YSLEER. CDR3 length: 14 amino acids. The junction had 1 base not matched to a gene; V was cut back by 0 bases and J by 5 bases. The CDR3 sequence: CASSQEQGYQPQHF. CDR3 nucleotides: TGCGCCAGCAGCCAAGAACAGGGGTATCAGCCCCAGCATTTT.

The genes are TRBV2 and TRBJ2-1; 8 bases map to TRBD2. With V trimmed by 7 bases and J by 4 bases, 3 bases remained unmatched. Germline CDR1 is SNHLY and CDR2 is FYNNEI. This CDR3 is 13 amino acids long. In DNA, the CDR3 is TGTGCCAGCACGAGCGGGGGATACAATGAGCAGTTCTTC. It yields the protein CASTSGGYNEQFF.

This chain connects TRBV6-1 to TRBJ2-5; weak D call: TRBD2 (5 bases). V was pared by 1 base and J by 3 bases, with 6 bases between. CDR3 length: 13 amino acids. Germline V gives CDR1 MNHNS, CDR2 SASEGT. The CDR3 protein is CASSEDGKETQYF. In nucleotides, the CDR3 is TGTGCCAGCAGTGAAGACGGGAAAGAGACCCAGTACTTC.

In this sample, this clone turned up a few times. The chain joins TRBV5-1 to TRBJ2-1; D unresolved. Germline CDR1 is SGHRS and CDR2 is YFSETQ. V was trimmed by 0 bases and J by 0 bases, leaving 4 bases between them. The CDR3 is 14 residues long. The CDR3 DNA sequence: TGCGCCAGCAGCTTGGAAGCCTCCTACAATGAGCAGTTCTTC. This codes for CASSLEASYNEQFF.

The V and J genes are TRBV3-1 (or the pseudogene TRBV3-2) and TRBJ1-3; maybe TRBD1 (6 bases). Per germline, CDR1 LGHDT and CDR2 YNNKEL (reference sequence). V lost 7 bases, J lost 3 bases, and 19 bases lay in between. The CDR3 is 16 residues long. As DNA, the CDR3 is TGTGCCAGCAACCGACGGGGGGGGCGAAGTGGAAACACCATATATTTT. Protein sequence: CASNRRGGRSGNTIYF.

J is TRBJ1-1 and V is TRBV5-4; D unresolved. The CDR3 runs 13 residues. CDR1 and CDR2 from the germline V gene are SGHNT and YYREEE (reference sequence). V gave up 4 bases and J gave up 1 base, with 8 bases separating them. The CDR3: CASSPPGNTEAFF. The CDR3 DNA reads as TGTGCCAGCAGCCCCCCGGGGAACACTGAAGCTTTCTTT.

The J gene is TRBJ1-5, the V gene TRBV4-1; D gene unclear. CDR3 length: 16 residues. The V end was cut by 1 base, the J end by 0 bases, with 10 bases between. The germline gives CDR1 MGHRA, CDR2 YSYEKL. DNA for the CDR3: TGCGCCAGCAGCCAAGGTTTGTCCCGTAGCAATCAGCCCCAGCATTTT. Translated: CASSQGLSRSNQPQHF.

The chain joins TRBV6-6 to TRBJ1-4; no clear D. Trimming took off 5 bases at V and 8 bases at J, with 15 bases between the two ends. The CDR3 spans 14 residues. Per germline, CDR1 MNHNY and CDR2 SVGAGI (reference sequence). CDR3 sequence: CASSLDGPREKLFF. CDR3 nucleotide sequence: TGTGCCAGCAGTCTCGATGGGCCAAGGGAAAAACTGTTTTTT.

The rearrangement joins TRBV19 to TRBJ1-5, with D perhaps matching TRBD1 (5 bases). With 3 bases removed from V and 7 bases from J, the gap between germline ends came to 10 bases. There are 13 residues in the CDR3. CDR1 and CDR2 from the germline V gene are LNHDA and SQIVND (reference sequence). CDR3 bases: TGTGCCAGTAGTATGGAGGGGTCACAGCCCCAGCATTTT. Protein sequence: CASSMEGSQPQHF. The full variable domain, in which reference TRBV19 and TRBJ1-5 provide the parts outside the CDR3, is DGGITQSPKYLFRKEGQNVTLSCEQNLNHDAMYWYRQDPGQGLRLIYYSQIVNDFQKGDIAEGYSVSREKKESFPLTVTSAQKNPTAFYLCASSMEGSQPQHFGDGTRLSIL.